This T cell receptor beta chain was profiled in a study of T cell responses to AZD1222 COVID-19 vaccine. Overall study: Investigators merged groups given second doses at roughly 4 or roughly 12 weeks.

Germline assignment: CDR1 SGHTA and CDR2 FQGNSA. This CDR3 contains 17 residues. V was pared by 5 bases and J by 0 bases, with 11 bases of the junction left unmatched. Here immunoSEQ multiplex PCR was the method, and the copy in TCRdb shows in-frame clones only, minus some. The table lists tens of thousands of clones, 82% of them singletons. The TCR sequence derives from an adult in good health. The sample was peripheral blood, taken on day 0 of AZD1222 vaccination. The chain carries TRBV7-2 and TRBJ2-3, with 7 bases lining up with TRBD2. The CDR3 DNA is TGTGCCAGCAGCCCACGGGGGGTAGCGGTAAGCACAGATACGCAGTATTTT. Its protein is CASSPRGVAVSTDTQYF.